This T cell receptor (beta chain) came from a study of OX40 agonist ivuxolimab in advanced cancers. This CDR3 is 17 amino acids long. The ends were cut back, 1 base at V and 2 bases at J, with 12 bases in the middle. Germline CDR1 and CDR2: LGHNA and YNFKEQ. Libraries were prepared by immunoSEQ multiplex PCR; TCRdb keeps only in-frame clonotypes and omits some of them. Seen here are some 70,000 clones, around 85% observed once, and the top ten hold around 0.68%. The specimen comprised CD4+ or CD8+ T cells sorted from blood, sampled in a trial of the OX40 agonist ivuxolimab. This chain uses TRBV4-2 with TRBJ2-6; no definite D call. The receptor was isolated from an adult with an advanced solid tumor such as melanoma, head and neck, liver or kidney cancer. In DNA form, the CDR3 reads TGTGCCAGCAGCCAAGCGGTCAAAGCGACTGGGGCCAACGTCCTGACTTTC. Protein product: CASSQAVKATGANVLTF.